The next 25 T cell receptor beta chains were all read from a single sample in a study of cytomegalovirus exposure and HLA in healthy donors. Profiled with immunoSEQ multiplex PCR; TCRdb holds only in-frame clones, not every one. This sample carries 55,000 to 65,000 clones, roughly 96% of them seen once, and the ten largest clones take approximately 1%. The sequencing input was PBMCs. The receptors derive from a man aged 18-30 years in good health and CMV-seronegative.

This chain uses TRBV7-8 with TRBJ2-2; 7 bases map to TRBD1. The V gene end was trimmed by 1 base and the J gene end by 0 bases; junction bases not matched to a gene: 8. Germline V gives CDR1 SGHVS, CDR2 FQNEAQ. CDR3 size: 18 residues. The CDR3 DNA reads TGTGCCAGCAGCTTAGTTCGACACGACAGGGCGAACACCGGGGAGCTGTTTTTT. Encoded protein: CASSLVRHDRANTGELFF.

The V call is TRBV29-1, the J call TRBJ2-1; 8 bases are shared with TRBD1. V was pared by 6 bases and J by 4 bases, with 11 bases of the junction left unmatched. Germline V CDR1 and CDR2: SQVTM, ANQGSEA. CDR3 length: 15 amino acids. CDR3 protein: CSVTGQGGAYNEQFF. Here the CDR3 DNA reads TGCAGCGTAACTGGACAGGGTGGGGCATACAATGAGCAGTTCTTC.

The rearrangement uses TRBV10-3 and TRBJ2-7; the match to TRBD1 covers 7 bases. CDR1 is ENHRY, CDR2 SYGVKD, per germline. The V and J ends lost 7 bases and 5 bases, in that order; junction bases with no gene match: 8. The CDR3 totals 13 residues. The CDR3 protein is CAIIGDRDNEQYF. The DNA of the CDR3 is TGTGCCATCATCGGAGACAGGGACAACGAGCAGTACTTC.

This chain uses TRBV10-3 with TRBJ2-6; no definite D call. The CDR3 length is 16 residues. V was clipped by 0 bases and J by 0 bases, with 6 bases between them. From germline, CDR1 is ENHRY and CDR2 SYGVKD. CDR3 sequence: CAISESTHSGANVLTF. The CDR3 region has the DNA TGTGCCATCAGTGAGTCTACACACTCTGGGGCCAACGTCCTGACTTTC.

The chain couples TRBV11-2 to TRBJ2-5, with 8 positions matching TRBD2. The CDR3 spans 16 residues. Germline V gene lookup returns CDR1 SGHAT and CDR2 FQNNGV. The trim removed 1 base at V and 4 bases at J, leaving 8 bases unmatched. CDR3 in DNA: TGTGCCAGCAGCTTAGGCGTCGGGGGGGGATTAGAGACCCAGTACTTC. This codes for CASSLGVGGGLETQYF.

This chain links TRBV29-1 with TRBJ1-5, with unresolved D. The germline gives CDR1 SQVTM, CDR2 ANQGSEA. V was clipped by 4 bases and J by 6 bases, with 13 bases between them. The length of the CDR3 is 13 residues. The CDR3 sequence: CSVGTTAFQPQHF. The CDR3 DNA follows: TGCAGCGTTGGCACTACGGCCTTTCAGCCCCAGCATTTT.

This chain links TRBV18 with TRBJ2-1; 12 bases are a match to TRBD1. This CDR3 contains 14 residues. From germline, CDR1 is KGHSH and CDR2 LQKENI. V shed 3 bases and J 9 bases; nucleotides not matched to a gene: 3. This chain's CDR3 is CASSPGDRGLEQFF. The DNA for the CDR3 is TGTGCCAGCTCACCTGGGGACAGGGGGCTTGAGCAGTTCTTC.

The CDR3 DNA sequence: TGTGCCAGCAGTTTACGTGGGCAGAACTACGAGCAGTACTTC. Translated, it gives CASSLRGQNYEQYF. This chain uses TRBV27 with TRBJ2-7; D call uncertain. The CDR3 is 14 residues long. Germline V gene sequence: CDR1 MNHEY, CDR2 SMNVEV (reference sequence). The germline V and J ends were trimmed by 2 bases and 3 bases, with 11 bases remaining between them.

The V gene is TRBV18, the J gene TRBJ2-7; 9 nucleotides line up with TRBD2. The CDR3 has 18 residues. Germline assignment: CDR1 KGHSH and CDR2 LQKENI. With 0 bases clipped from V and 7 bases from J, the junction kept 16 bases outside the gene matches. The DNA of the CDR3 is TGTGCCAGCTCACCACCCGGCAGGGTACCTAGCGGGGTTCGGGAGCAGTACTTC. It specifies CASSPPGRVPSGVREQYF.

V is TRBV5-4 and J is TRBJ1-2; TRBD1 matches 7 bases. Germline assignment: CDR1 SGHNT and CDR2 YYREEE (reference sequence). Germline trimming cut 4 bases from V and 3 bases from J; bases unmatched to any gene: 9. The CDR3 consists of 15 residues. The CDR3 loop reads CASSQQTGADYGYTF. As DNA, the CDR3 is TGTGCCAGCAGCCAGCAAACAGGGGCGGACTATGGCTACACCTTC. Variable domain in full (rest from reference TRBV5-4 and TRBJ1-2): ETGVTQSPTHLIKTRGQQVTLRCSSQSGHNTVSWYQQALGQGPQFIFQYYREEENGRGNFPPRFSGLQFPNYSSELNVNALELDDSALYLCASSQQTGADYGYTFGSGTRLTVV.

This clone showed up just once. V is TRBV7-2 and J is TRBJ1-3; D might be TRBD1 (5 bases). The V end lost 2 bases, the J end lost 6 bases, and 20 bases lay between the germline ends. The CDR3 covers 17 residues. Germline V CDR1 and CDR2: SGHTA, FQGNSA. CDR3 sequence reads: CASSLRLGAGSLNTIYF. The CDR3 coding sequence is TGTGCCAGCAGCTTAAGGCTTGGGGCAGGGTCATTAAACACCATATATTTT.

Here the CDR3 DNA reads TGTGCCAGCAGTGCCCGACAGGGGGGGACCACTGAAGCTTTCTTT. Protein: CASSARQGGTTEAFF. The V and J genes are TRBV2 and TRBJ1-1, with TRBD1 matching 9 bases. CDR3 length equals 15 residues. From germline, CDR1 is SNHLY and CDR2 FYNNEI. J was trimmed by 4 bases and V by 4 bases; bases with no gene match: 7. Together with reference TRBV2 and TRBJ1-1, the CDR3 gives the full variable domain: EPEVTQTPSHQVTQMGQEVILRCVPISNHLYFYWYRQILGQKVEFLVSFYNNEISEKSEIFDDQFSVERPDGSNFTLKIRSTKLEDSAMYFCASSARQGGTTEAFFGQGTRLTVV.

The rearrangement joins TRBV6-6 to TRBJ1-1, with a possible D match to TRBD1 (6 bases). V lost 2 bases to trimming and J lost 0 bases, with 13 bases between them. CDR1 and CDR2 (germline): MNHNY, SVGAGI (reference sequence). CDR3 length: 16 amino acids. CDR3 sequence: CASSYTRTVLNTEAFF. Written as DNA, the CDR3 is TGTGCCAGCAGTTACACCCGGACAGTGCTGAACACTGAAGCTTTCTTT.

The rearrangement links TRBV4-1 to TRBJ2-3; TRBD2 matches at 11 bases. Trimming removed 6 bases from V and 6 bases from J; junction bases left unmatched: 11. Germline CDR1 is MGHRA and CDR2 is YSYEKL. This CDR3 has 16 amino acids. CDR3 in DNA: TGCGCCAGCAGTCTAGCGACTAGCGGGAAATGGGATACGCAGTATTTT. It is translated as CASSLATSGKWDTQYF.

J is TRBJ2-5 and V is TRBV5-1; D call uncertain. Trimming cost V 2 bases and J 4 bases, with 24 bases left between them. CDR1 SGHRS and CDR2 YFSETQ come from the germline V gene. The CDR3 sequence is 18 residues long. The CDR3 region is CASSFGTASSAGLETQYF. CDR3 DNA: TGCGCCAGCAGCTTCGGTACCGCTAGTTCGGCTGGTTTAGAGACCCAGTACTTC.

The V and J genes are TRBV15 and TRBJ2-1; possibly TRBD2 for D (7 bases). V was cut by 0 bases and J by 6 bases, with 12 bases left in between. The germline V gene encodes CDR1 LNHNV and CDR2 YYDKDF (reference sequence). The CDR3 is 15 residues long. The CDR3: CATSRDREGGNEQFF. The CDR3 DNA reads TGTGCCACCAGCAGAGATAGGGAGGGGGGCAATGAGCAGTTCTTC.

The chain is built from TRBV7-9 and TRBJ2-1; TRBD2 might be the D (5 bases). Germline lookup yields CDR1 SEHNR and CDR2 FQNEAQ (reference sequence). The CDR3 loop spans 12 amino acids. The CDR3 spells CGSALGRNEQFF. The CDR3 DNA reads TGTGGTAGCGCCCTCGGTCGCAATGAGCAGTTCTTC.

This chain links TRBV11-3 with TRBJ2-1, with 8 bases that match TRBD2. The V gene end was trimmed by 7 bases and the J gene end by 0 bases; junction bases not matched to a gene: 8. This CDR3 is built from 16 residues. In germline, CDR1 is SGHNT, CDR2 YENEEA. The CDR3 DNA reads TGTGCCAGCAACATTAGCGGGAAACCCTCCTACAATGAGCAGTTCTTC. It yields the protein CASNISGKPSYNEQFF. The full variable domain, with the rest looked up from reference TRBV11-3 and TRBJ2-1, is EAGVVQSPRYKIIEKKQPVAFWCNPISGHNTLYWYLQNLGQGPELLIRYENEEAVDDSQLPKDRFSAERLKGVDSTLKIQPAELGDSAVYLCASNISGKPSYNEQFFGPGTRLTVL.

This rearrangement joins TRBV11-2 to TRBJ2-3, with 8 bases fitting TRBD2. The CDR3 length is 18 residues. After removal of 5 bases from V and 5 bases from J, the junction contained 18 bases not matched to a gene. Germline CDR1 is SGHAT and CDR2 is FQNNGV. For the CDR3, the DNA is TGTGCCAGCAGCCCGACGCGGACTAGCACTGGGAGAGGAGATACGCAGTATTTT. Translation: CASSPTRTSTGRGDTQYF.

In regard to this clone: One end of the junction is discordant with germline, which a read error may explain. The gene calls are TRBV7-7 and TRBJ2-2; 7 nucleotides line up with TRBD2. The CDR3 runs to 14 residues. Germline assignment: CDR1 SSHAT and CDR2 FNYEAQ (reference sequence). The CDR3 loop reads CASSSGLPNGELFF. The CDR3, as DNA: TGTGCTAGCAGCTCGGGACTACCGAACGGGGAGCTGTTTTTT.

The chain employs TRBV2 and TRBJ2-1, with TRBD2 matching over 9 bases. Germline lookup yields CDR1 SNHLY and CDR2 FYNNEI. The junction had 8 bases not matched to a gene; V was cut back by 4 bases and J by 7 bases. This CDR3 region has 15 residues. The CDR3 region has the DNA TGTGCCAGCAGTGGTCTAGCGGGACGTGTAAATGAGCAGTTCTTC. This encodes CASSGLAGRVNEQFF.

The CDR3 reads CASSLGVAGAPNYGYTF. Here the CDR3 DNA reads TGCGCCAGCAGCTTGGGAGTGGCCGGAGCCCCGAACTATGGCTACACCTTC. The chain has TRBV5-1 and TRBJ1-2; D remains ambiguous. The CDR3 loop spans 17 amino acids. V was clipped by 0 bases and J by 2 bases, with 17 bases between them. In germline, CDR1 is SGHRS, CDR2 YFSETQ.

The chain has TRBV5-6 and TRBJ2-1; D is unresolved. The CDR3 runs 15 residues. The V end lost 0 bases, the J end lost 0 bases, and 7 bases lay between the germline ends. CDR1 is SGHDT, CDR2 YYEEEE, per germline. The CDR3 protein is CASSLVRSSYNEQFF. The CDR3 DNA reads TGTGCCAGCAGCTTGGTGAGAAGCTCCTACAATGAGCAGTTCTTC.

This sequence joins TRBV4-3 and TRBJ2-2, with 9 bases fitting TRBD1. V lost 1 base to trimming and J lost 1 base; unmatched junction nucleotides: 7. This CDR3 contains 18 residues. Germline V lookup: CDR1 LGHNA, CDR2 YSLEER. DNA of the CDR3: TGCGCCAGCAGCCAAGGCAGACAGGGGGTTGGGAACACCGGGGAGCTGTTTTTT. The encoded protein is CASSQGRQGVGNTGELFF.

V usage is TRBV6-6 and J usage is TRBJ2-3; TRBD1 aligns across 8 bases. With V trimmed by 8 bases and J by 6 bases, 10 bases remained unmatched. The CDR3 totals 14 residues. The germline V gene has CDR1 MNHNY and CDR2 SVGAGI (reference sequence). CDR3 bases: TGTGCCAGCGGGGCCGGGACAGGATTTGATACGCAGTATTTT. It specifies CASGAGTGFDTQYF.